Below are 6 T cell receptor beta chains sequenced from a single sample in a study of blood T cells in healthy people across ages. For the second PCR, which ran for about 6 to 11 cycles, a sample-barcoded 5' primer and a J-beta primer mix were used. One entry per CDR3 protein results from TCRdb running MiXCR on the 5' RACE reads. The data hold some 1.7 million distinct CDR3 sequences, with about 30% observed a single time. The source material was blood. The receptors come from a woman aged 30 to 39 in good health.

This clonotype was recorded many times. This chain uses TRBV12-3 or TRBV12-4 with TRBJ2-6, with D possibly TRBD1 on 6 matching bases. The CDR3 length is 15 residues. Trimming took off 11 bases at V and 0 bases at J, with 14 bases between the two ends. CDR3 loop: CAGSDSRSGANVLTF. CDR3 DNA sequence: TGTGCCGGATCGGACAGCCGCTCTGGGGCCAACGTCCTGACTTTC.

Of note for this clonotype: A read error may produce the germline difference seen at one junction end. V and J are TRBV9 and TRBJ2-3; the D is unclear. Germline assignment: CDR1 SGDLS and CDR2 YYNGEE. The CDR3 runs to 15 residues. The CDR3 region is CASSVADFSTDTQYF. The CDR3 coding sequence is TGCGCCAGCAGCGTAGCAGACTTTAGCACAGATACGCAGTATTTT. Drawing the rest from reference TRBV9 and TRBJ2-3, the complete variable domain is DSGVTQTPKHLITATGQRVTLRCSPRSGDLSVYWYQQSLDQGLQFLIQYYNGEERAKGNILERFSAQQFPDLHSELNLSSLELGDSALYFCASSVADFSTDTQYFGPGTRLTVL.

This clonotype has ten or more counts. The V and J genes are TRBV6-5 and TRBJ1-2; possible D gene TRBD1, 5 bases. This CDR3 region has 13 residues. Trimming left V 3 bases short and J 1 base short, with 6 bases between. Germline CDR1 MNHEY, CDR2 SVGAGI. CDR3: CASSYDSNYGYTF. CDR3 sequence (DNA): TGTGCCAGCAGTTATGACAGTAACTATGGCTACACCTTC.

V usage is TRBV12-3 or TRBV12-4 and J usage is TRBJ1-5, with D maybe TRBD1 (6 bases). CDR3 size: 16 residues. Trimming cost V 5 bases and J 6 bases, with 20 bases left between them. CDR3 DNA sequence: TGTGCCAGCAGTCTCGGCAACGGGGGGCGGGGTCAGCCCCAGCATTTT. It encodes CASSLGNGGRGQPQHF.

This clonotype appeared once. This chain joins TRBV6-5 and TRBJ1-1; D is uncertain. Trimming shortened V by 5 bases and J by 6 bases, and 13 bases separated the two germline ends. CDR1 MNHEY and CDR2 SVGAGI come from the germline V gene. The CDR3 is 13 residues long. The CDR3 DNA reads TGTGCCAGCAGTCGATTAACACGGGCTGAAGCTTTCTTT. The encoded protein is CASSRLTRAEAFF.

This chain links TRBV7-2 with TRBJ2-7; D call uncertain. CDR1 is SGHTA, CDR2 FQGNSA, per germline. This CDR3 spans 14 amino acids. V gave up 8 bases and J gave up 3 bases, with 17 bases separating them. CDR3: CASALTRLVYEQYF. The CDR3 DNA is TGTGCCAGCGCCCTTACAAGATTGGTCTACGAGCAGTACTTC.